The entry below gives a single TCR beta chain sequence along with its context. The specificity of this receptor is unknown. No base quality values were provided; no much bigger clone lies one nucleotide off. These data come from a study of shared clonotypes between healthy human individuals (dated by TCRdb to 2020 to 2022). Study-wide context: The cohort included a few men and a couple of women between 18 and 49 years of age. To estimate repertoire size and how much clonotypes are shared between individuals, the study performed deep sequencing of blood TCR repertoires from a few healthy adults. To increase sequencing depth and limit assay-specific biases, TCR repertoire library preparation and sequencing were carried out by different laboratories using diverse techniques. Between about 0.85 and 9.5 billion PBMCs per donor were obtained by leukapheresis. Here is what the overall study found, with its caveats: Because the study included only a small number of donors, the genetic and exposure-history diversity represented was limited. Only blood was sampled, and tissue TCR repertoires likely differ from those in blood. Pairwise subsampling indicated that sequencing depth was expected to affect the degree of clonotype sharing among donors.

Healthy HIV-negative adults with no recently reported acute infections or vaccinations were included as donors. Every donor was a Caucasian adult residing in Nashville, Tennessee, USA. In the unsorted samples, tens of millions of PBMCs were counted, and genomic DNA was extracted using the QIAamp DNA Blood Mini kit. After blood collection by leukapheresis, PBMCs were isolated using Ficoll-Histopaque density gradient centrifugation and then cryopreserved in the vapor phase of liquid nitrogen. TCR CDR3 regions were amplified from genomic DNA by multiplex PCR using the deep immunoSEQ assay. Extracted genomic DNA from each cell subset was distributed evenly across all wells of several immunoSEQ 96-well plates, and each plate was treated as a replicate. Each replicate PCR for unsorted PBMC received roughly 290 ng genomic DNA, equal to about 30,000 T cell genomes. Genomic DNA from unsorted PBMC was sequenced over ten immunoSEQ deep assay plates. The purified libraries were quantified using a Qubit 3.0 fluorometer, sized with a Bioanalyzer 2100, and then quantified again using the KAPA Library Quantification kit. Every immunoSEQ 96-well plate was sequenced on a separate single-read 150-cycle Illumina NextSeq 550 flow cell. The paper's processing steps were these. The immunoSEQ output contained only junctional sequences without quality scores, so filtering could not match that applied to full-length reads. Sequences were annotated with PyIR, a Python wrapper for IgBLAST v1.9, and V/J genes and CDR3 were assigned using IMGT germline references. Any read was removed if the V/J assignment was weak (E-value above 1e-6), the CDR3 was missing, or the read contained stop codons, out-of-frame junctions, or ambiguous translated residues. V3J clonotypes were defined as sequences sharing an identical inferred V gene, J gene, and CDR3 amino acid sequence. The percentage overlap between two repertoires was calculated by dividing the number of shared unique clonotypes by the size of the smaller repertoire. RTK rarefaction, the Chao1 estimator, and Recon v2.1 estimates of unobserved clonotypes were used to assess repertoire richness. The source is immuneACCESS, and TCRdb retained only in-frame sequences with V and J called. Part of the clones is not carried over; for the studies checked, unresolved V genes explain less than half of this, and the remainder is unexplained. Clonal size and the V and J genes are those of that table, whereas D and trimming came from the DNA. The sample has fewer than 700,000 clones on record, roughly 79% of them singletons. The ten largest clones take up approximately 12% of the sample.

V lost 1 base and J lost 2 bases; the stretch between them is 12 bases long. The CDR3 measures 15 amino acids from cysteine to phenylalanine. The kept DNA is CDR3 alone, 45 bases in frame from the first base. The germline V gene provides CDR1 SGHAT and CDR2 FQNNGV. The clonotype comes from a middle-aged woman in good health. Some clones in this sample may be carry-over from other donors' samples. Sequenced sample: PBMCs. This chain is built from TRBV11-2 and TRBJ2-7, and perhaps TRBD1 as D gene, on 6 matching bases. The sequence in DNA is TGTGCCAGCAGCTTAGGGGACACCTTCACCTACGAGCAGTACTTC. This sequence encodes CASSLGDTFTYEQYF.